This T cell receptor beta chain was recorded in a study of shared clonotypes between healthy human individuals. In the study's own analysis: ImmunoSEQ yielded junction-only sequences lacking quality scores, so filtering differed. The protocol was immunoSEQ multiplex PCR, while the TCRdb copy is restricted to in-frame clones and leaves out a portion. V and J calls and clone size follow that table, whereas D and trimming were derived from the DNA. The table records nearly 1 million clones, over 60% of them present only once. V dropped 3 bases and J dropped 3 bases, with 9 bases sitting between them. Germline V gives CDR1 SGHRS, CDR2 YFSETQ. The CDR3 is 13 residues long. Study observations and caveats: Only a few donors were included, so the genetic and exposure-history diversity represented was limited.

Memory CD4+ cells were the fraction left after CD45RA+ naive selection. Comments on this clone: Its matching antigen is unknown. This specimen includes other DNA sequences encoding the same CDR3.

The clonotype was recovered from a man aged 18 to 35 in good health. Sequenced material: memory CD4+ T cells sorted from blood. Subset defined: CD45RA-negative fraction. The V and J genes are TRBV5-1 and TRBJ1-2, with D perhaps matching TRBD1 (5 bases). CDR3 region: CASSSSGDYGYTF. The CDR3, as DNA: TGCGCCAGCAGCTCGTCGGGGGACTATGGCTACACCTTC.